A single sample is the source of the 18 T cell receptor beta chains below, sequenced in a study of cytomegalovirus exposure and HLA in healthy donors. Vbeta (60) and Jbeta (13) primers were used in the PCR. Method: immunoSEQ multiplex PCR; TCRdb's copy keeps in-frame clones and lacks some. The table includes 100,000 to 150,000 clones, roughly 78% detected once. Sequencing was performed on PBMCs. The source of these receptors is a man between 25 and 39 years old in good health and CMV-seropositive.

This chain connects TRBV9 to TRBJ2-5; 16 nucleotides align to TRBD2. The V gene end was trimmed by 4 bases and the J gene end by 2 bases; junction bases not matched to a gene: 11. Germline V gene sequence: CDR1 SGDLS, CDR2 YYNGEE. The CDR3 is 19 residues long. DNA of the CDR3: TGTGCCAGCAGCCCACCTTTGGGGACTAGCGGGAGGGGGCAAGAGACCCAGTACTTC. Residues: CASSPPLGTSGRGQETQYF.

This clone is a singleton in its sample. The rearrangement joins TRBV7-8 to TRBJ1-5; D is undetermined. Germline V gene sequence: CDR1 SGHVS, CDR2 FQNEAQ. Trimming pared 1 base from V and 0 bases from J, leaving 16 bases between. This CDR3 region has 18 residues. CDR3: CASSLVRSPGTSNQPQHF. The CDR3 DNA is TGTGCCAGCAGCTTAGTTAGAAGTCCAGGAACTAGCAATCAGCCCCAGCATTTT.

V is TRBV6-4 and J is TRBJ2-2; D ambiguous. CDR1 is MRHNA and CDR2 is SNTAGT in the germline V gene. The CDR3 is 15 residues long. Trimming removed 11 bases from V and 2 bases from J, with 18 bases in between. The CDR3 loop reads CAVRRGKVNTGELFF. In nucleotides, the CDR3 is TGTGCCGTTCGAAGAGGCAAGGTCAACACCGGGGAGCTGTTTTTT.

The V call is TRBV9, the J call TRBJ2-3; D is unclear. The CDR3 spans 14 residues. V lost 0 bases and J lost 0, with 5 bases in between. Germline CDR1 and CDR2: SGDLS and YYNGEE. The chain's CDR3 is CASSVVLSTDTQYF. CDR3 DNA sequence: TGTGCCAGCAGCGTAGTCCTGAGCACAGATACGCAGTATTTT.

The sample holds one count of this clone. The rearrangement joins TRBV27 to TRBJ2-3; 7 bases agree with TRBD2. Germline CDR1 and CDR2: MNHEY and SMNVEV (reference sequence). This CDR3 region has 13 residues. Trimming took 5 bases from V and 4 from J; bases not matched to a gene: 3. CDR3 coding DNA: TGTGCCAGCAGTCCCGCGGGGGCAGATACGCAGTATTTT. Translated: CASSPAGADTQYF.

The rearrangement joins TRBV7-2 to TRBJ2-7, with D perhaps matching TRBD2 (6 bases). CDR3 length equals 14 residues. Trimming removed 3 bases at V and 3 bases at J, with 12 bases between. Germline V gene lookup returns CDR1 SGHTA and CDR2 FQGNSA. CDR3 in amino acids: CASSLVPDYYEQYF. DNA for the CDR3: TGTGCCAGCAGCTTGGTCCCGGACTACTACGAGCAGTACTTC.

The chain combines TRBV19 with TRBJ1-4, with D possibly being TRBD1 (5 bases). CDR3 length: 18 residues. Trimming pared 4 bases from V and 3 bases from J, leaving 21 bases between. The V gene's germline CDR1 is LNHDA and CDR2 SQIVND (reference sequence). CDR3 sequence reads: CASSTLGTLLRANEKLFF. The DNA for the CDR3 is TGTGCCAGTAGTACCCTCGGGACTCTCCTTCGGGCTAATGAAAAACTGTTTTTT. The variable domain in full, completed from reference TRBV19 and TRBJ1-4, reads DGGITQSPKYLFRKEGQNVTLSCEQNLNHDAMYWYRQDPGQGLRLIYYSQIVNDFQKGDIAEGYSVSREKKESFPLTVTSAQKNPTAFYLCASSTLGTLLRANEKLFFGSGTQLSVL.

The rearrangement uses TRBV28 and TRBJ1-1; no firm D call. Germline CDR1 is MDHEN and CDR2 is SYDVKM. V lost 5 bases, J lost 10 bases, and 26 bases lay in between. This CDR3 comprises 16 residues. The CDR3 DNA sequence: TGTGCCAGCAGTCCGCCCCGGGGAGGGCCGGCGTACGGAGCTTTCTTT. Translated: CASSPPRGGPAYGAFF.

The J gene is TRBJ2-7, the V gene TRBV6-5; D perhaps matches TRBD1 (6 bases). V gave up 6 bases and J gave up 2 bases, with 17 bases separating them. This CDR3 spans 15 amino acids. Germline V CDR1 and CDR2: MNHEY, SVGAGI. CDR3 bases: TGTGCCAGCAGGGGGGTAGGGGCAGGGGCCTACGAGCAGTACTTC. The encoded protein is CASRGVGAGAYEQYF.

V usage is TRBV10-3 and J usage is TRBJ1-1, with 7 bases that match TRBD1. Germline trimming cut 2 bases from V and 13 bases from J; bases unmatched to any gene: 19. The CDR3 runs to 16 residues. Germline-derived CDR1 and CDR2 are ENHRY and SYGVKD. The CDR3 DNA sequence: TGTGCCATCAGTGAGGGGAAGACAGCTGGGGATGGACAGGTTTTCTTT. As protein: CAISEGKTAGDGQVFF.

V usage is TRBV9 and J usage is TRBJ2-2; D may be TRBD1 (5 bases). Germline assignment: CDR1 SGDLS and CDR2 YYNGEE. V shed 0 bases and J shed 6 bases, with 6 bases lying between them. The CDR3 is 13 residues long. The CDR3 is CASSVEGAGELFF. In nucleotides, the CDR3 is TGTGCCAGCAGCGTAGAAGGGGCCGGGGAGCTGTTTTTT.

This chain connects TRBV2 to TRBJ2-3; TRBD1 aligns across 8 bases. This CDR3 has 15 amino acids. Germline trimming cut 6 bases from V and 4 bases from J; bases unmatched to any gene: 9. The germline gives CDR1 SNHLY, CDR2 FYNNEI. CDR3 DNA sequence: TGTGCCAGCAGAAGGTTCGGACAGGGCGCAGATACGCAGTATTTT. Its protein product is CASRRFGQGADTQYF. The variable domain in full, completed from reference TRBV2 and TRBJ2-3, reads EPEVTQTPSHQVTQMGQEVILRCVPISNHLYFYWYRQILGQKVEFLVSFYNNEISEKSEIFDDQFSVERPDGSNFTLKIRSTKLEDSAMYFCASRRFGQGADTQYFGPGTRLTVL.

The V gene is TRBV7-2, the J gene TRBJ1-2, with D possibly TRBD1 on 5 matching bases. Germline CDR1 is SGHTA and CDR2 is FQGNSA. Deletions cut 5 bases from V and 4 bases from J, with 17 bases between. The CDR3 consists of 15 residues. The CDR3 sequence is CASSPTGGGGYGYTF. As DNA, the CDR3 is TGTGCCAGCAGCCCCACCGGGGGGGGAGGCTATGGCTACACCTTC.

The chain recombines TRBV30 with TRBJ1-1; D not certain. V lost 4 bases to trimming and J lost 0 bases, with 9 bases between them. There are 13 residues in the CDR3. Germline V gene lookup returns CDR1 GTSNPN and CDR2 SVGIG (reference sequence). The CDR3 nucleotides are TGTGCCTGGACGGCAGGAATGAACACTGAAGCTTTCTTT. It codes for CAWTAGMNTEAFF.

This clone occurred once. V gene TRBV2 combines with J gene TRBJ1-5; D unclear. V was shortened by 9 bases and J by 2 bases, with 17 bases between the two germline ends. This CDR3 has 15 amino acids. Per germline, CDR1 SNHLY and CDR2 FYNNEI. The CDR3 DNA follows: TGTGCCAGTACCGGTAGGGAGAGGGGCAATCAGCCCCAGCATTTT. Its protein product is CASTGRERGNQPQHF.

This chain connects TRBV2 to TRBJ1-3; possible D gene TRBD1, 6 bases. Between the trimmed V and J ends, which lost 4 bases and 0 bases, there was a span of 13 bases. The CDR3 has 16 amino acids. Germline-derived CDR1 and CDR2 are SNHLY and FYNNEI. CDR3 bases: TGTGCCAGCAGTGGGCTGGACAGCAGCTCTGGAAACACCATATATTTT. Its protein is CASSGLDSSSGNTIYF.

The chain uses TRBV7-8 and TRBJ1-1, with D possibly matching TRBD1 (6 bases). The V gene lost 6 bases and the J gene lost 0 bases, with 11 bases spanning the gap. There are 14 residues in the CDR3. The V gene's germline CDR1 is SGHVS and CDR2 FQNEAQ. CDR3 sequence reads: CASRGHEMNTEAFF. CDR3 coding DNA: TGTGCCAGCAGGGGACACGAAATGAACACTGAAGCTTTCTTT.

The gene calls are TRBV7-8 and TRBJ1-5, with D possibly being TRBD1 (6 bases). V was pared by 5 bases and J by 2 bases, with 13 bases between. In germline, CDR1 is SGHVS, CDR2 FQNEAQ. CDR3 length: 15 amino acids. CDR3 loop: CASSPRGAGNQPQHF. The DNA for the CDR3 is TGTGCCAGCAGCCCCCGGGGGGCCGGCAATCAGCCCCAGCATTTT.